This section outlines one T cell receptor beta chain sequence together with its context. The data were produced by immunoSEQ multiplex PCR, yet TCRdb's version contains in-frame clones alone and is incomplete. Here the sample spans some 60,000 clones, roughly 79% being singletons. The germline gives CDR1 LNHDA, CDR2 SQIVND (reference sequence). The length of the CDR3 is 16 residues. The germline V and J ends were trimmed by 3 bases and 3 bases, with 15 bases remaining between them. The data were obtained in a study of T cells in tuberculosis. Whole-study findings and limits: Low-affinity CD1B-GMM tetramer-binding T cells may have been missed.

After thawing and overnight rest, PBMC were stained with GMM-loaded CD1B tetramer, viability dye and anti-CD3 for sorting. CD1B tetramers were loaded with Rhodococcus equi-derived C32 glucose monomycolate. Tetramer-sorted PBMC had been CD14 monocyte-depleted before freezing. Tetramer-negative cells, around 100,000 per donor, were also sorted. This chain connects TRBV19 to TRBJ1-3, with D possibly being TRBD1 (6 bases). The sequence was collected from an adult woman with latent tuberculosis. Source material: CD1b-GMM tetramer-negative cells sorted from PBMCs. CDR3 DNA sequence: TGTGCCAGTAGTATCTCCAGACGGGACATTGGAAACACCATATATTTT. This sequence encodes CASSISRRDIGNTIYF. The full variable domain, its missing parts supplied by reference TRBV19 and TRBJ1-3, is DGGITQSPKYLFRKEGQNVTLSCEQNLNHDAMYWYRQDPGQGLRLIYYSQIVNDFQKGDIAEGYSVSREKKESFPLTVTSAQKNPTAFYLCASSISRRDIGNTIYFGEGSWLTVV.